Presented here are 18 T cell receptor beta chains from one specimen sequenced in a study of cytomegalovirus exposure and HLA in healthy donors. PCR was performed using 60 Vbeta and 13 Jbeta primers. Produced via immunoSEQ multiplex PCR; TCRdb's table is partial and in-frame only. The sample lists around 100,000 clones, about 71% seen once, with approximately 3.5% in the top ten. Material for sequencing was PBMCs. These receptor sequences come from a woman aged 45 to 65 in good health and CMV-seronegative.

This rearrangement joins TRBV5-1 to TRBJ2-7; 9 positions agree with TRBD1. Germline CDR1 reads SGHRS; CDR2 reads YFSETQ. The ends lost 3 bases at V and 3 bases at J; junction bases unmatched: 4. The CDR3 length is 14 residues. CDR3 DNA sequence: TGCGCCAGCAGCTCGCCGGGACAGGGCTACGAGCAGTACTTC. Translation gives CASSSPGQGYEQYF.

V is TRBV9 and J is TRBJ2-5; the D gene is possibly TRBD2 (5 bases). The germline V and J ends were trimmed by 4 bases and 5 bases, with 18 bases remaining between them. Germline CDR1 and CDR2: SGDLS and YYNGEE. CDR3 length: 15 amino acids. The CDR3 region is CASSPQVVGVETQYF. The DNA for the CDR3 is TGTGCCAGCAGCCCCCAGGTTGTGGGAGTGGAGACCCAGTACTTC.

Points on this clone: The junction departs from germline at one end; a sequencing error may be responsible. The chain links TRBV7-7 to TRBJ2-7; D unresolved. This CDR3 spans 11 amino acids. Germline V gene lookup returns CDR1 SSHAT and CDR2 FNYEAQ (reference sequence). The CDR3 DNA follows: TGTGCTAGCAGCAGAGGAGTAGAGCAGTACTTC. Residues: CASSRGVEQYF.

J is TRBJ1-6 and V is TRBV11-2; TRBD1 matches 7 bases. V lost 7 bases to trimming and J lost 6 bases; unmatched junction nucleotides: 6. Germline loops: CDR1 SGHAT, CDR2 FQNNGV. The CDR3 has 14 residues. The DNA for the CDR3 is TGTGCCAGCACCCTGACAGGGATTAATTCACCCCTCCACTTT. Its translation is CASTLTGINSPLHF. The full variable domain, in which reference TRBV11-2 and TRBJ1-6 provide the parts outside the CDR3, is EAGVAQSPRYKIIEKRQSVAFWCNPISGHATLYWYQQILGQGPKLLIQFQNNGVVDDSQLPKDRFSAERLKGVDSTLKIQPAKLEDSAVYLCASTLTGINSPLHFGNGTRLTVT.

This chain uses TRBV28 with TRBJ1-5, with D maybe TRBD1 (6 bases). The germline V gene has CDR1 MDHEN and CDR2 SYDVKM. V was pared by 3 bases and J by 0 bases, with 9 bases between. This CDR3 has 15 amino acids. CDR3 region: CASSLTGASNQPQHF. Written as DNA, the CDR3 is TGTGCCAGCAGTTTGACAGGAGCTAGCAATCAGCCCCAGCATTTT.

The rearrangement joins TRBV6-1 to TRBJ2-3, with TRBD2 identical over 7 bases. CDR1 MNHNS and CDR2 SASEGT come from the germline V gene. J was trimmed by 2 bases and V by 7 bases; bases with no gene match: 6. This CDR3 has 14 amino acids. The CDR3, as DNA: TGTGCCAGCATTGGTGGGGGGGTCACAGATACGCAGTATTTT. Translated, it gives CASIGGGVTDTQYF.

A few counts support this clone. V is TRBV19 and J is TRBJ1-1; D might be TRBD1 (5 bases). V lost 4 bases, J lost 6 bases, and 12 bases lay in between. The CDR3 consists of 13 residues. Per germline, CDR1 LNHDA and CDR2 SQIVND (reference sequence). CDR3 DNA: TGTGCCAGTAGTAGCCCGGTCAGGGCTGAAGCTTTCTTT. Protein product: CASSSPVRAEAFF.

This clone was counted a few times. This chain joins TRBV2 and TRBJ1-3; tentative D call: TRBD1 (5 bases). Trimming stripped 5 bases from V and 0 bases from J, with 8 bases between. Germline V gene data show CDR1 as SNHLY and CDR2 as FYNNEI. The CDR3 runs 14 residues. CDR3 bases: TGTGCCAGCAGTCCGACAGACTCTGGAAACACCATATATTTT. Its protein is CASSPTDSGNTIYF.

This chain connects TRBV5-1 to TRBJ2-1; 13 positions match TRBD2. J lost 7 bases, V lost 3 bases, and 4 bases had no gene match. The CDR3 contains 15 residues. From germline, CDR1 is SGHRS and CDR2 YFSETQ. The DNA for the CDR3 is TGCGCCAGCAGCTCGGGACTAGCGGGAAGTAATGAGCAGTTCTTC. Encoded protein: CASSSGLAGSNEQFF.

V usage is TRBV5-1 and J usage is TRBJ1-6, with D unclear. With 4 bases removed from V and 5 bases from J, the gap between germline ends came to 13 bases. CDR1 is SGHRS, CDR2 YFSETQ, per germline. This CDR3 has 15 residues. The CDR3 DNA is TGCGCCAGCAGCCCGACGGGGTGGGATAATTCACCCCTCCACTTT. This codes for CASSPTGWDNSPLHF.

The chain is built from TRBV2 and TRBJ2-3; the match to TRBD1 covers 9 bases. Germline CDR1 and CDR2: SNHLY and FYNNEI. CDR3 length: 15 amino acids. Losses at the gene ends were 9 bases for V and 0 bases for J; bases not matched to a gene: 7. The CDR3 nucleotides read TGTGCCAGTAAATGGACAGGGGATAGCACAGATACGCAGTATTTT. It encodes CASKWTGDSTDTQYF. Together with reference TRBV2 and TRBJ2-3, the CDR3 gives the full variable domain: EPEVTQTPSHQVTQMGQEVILRCVPISNHLYFYWYRQILGQKVEFLVSFYNNEISEKSEIFDDQFSVERPDGSNFTLKIRSTKLEDSAMYFCASKWTGDSTDTQYFGPGTRLTVL.

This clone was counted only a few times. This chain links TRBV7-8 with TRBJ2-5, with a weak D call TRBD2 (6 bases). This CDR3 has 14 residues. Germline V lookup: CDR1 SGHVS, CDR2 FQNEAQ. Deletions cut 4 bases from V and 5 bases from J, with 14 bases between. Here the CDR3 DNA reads TGTGCCAGCAGCTCCGGGACTGGGGGTGAGACCCAGTACTTC. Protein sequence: CASSSGTGGETQYF.

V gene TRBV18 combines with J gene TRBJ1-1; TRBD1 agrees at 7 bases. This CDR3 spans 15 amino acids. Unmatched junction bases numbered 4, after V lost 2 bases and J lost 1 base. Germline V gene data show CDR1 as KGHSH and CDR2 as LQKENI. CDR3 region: CASSPTGQSNTEAFF. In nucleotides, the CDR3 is TGTGCCAGCTCACCAACGGGACAGTCGAACACTGAAGCTTTCTTT. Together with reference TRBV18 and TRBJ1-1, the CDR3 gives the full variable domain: NAGVMQNPRHLVRRRGQEARLRCSPMKGHSHVYWYRQLPEEGLKFMVYLQKENIIDESGMPKERFSAEFPKEGPSILRIQQVVRGDSAAYFCASSPTGQSNTEAFFGQGTRLTVV.

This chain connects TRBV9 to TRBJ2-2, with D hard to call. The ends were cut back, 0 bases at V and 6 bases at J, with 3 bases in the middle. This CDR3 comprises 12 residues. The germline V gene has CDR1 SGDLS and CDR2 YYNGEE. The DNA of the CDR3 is TGTGCCAGCAGCGTAGACTCCGGGGAGCTGTTTTTT. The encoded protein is CASSVDSGELFF.

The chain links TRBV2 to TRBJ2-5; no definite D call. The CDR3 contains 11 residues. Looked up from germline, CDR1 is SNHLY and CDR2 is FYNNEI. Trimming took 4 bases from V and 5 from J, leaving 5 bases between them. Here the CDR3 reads CASSGRETQYF. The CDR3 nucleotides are TGTGCCAGCAGTGGTCGTGAGACCCAGTACTTC.

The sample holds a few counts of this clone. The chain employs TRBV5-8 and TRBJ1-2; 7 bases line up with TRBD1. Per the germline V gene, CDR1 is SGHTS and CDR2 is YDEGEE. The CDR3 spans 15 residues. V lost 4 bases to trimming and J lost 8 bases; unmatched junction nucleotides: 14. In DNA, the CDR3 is TGTGCCAGCAGCATGACAGGGAACCGTATGAGGGGCTACACCTTC. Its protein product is CASSMTGNRMRGYTF.

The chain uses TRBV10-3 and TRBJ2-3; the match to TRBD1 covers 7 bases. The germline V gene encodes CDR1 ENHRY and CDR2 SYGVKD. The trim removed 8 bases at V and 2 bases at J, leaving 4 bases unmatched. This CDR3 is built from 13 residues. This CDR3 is CAIRDSSTDTQYF. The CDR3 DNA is TGTGCCATCCGGGACAGCTCCACAGATACGCAGTATTTT.

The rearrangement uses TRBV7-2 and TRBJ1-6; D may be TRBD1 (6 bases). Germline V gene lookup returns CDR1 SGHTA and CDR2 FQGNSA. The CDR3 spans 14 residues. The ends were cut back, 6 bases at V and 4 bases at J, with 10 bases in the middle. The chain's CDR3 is CASRLGQYNSPLHF. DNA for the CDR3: TGTGCCAGCAGACTCGGACAGTATAATTCACCCCTCCACTTT.